A selection of T cell receptor beta chains follows, all from one sample in a study of T cell responses to AZD1222 COVID-19 vaccine. Assay used: immunoSEQ multiplex PCR; TCRdb lists only in-frame clones, some missing. This table holds more than 90,000 clones, 80% to 85% found once. The specimen was peripheral blood, collected on day 0 of AZD1222 vaccination. The receptors come from an adult in good health. The CDR3 runs from the conserved cysteine through the conserved F or W. D genes are given only for firm matches. For some rows the clone size is stated as once, few or many, or as a class when expanded; others skip it.

>TRBJ2-7|-|TRBV7-2|-
TGTGCCAGCAGCCTCAGGACCCCCGGAGCCTACGAGCAGTACTTC
CASSLRTPGAYEQYF
>TRBJ1-4|-|TRBV7-9|-
TGTGCCAGCAGCTTTGGGCAGGGTAATGAAAAACTGTTTTTT
CASSFGQGNEKLFF
>TRBJ2-4|TRBD2|TRBV19|-
TGTGCCAGTAGTATGTACGGGGGGACCTGGAGGGACATTCAGTACTTC
CASSMYGGTWRDIQYF
>TRBJ1-2|-|TRBV19|few
TGTGCCACAAACACTCCTGGAGGAGACTATGGCTACACCTTC
CATNTPGGDYGYTF
>TRBJ2-3|TRBD2|TRBV7-2|-
TGTGCCAGCAGGCGAAGACTAGCGGGAACTAGCACAGATACGCAGTATTTT
CASRRRLAGTSTDTQYF
>TRBJ1-5|-|TRBV6-1|-
TGTGCCAGCAGTGAAGCAAACTGGTATAGCAATCAGCCCCAGCATTTT
CASSEANWYSNQPQHF
>TRBJ1-2|-|TRBV4-1|-
TGCGCCAGCAGCCGACAAGAAGGCAGCGACTATGGCTACACCTTC
CASSRQEGSDYGYTF
>TRBJ1-2|-|TRBV19|-
TGTGCCAGTAGTAAGACAGGCCCCCTAAACTACGGCTACACCTTC
CASSKTGPLNYGYTF
>TRBJ2-3|-|TRBV21-1|few
TGTGCCAGCAGCAAAGTTCTAGCGGGAGATTCAGATACGCAGTATTTT
CASSKVLAGDSDTQYF
>TRBJ2-6|-|TRBV6-5|-
TGTGCCAGCAGAGATTCAGGGTCTGGGGCCAACGTCCTGACTTTC
CASRDSGSGANVLTF